There are a few counts of the clone carrying this T cell receptor beta chain. As yet, its antigen is unknown. This sample is drawn from a study of CD8+ T cells in alopecia areata. Study information: After 6 to 18 months of tofacitinib, follow-up continued 6 months off drug.

cDNA serving as the sequencing template came from extracted, reverse transcribed RNA. Using immunoSEQ multiplex PCR, the repertoire was profiled, and TCRdb retains in-frame clones only, with some absent. This sample has 210,000 or so clones, with just over 65% found just once. This sample's treatment: oral pan-JAK inhibitor, 5-10 mg twice daily. The CDR3 has 14 amino acids. CDR1 is SQVTM and CDR2 is ANQGSEA in the germline V gene. Trimming removed 1 base at V and 0 bases at J, with 8 bases between. Study results and caveats: While tofacitinib was given, many expanded lesional clones persisted in scalp and blood.

The specimen was CD4+ T cells sorted from blood, collected around week 42, from a patient treated with tofacitinib. This rearrangement joins TRBV29-1 to TRBJ2-3; weak D call: TRBD1 (5 bases). The clonotype comes from a human donor with alopecia areata. CDR3 coding DNA: TGCAGCGTTGAAGGGGCAGGGAGCACAGATACGCAGTATTTT. Residues: CSVEGAGSTDTQYF.